This entry lists 29 T cell receptor beta chains sequenced from one sample in a study of vaccination and CD4 T cells after COVID-19. Their antigens are not known. The treatment here: roughly 10-day PBMC culture with coronavirus spike peptide pools or control peptides (ViraFEST assay). With the Oncomine TCR Beta short-read assay, DNA from cultured CD4+ T cells was sequenced. TCRdb used MiXCR to reprocess the PCR reads, holding one entry per CDR3 protein. The table lists about 21,000 distinct CDR3 sequences, around 45% of them singletons. The sample was CD4+ T cells from blood, cultured in vitro, taken before SARS-CoV-2 vaccination. The source is a human donor who had recovered from COVID-19.

The V call is TRBV7-6, the J call TRBJ2-7; 8 bases are shared with TRBD1. CDR1 SGHVS and CDR2 FNYEAQ come from the germline V gene. Losses at the gene ends were 2 bases for V and 1 base for J; bases not matched to a gene: 10. The CDR3 extends over 17 amino acids. CDR3 region: CASSLSFQGAGSYEQYF. DNA of the CDR3: TGTGCCAGCAGCTTATCGTTTCAGGGGGCCGGGTCCTACGAGCAGTACTTC.

This sequence joins TRBV6-1 and TRBJ2-2; D gene ambiguous. Trimming stripped 3 bases from V and 0 bases from J, with 14 bases between. This CDR3 has 17 amino acids. Germline V lookup: CDR1 MNHNS, CDR2 SASEGT. The CDR3 nucleotides are TGTGCCAGCAGTGATCCCAGTGACGATACGAACACCGGGGAGCTGTTTTTT. Its translation: CASSDPSDDTNTGELFF.

This clonotype was detected a few times. The rearrangement links TRBV4-1 to TRBJ1-5; tentative D call: TRBD1 (5 bases). This CDR3 comprises 14 residues. Deletions cut 0 bases from V and 7 bases from J, with 10 bases between. Germline V gives CDR1 MGHRA, CDR2 YSYEKL. DNA of the CDR3: TGCGCCAGCAGCCAAGATGGAGGGGAACAGCCCCAGCATTTT. Translated, it gives CASSQDGGEQPQHF.

This clonotype was observed a handful of times. The rearrangement links TRBV7-7 to TRBJ2-5, with D possibly being TRBD1 (7 bases). The CDR3 has 13 residues. Per germline, CDR1 SSHAT and CDR2 FNYEAQ (reference sequence). V shed 5 bases and J shed 2 bases, with 9 bases lying between them. CDR3 sequence (DNA): TGTGCCAGCAGCCCAGGGGGGCAAGAGACCCAGTACTTC. It codes for CASSPGGQETQYF.

The gene calls are TRBV12-3 or TRBV12-4 and TRBJ1-2; D is unclear. The CDR3 is 13 residues long. V gave up 7 bases and J gave up 4 bases, with 13 bases separating them. DNA for the CDR3: TGTGCCAGCACCCCTCAGCCATTCTATGGCTACACCTTC. The encoded protein is CASTPQPFYGYTF.

The chain links TRBV20-1 to TRBJ2-5; TRBD2 aligns across 15 bases. This CDR3 comprises 18 residues. CDR1 DFQATT and CDR2 SNEGSKA come from the germline V gene (reference sequence). With 5 bases clipped from V and 2 bases from J, the junction kept 12 bases outside the gene matches. The CDR3 loop is CSAGWGTSGRLGQETQYF. In nucleotides, the CDR3 is TGCAGTGCTGGCTGGGGGACTAGCGGGAGGTTGGGGCAAGAGACCCAGTACTTC.

CDR3 in DNA: TGTGCCAGCAACCGCGGGAGCTCCTACAATGAGCAGTTCTTC. It codes for CASNRGSSYNEQFF. This chain uses TRBV6-2 or TRBV6-3 with TRBJ2-1; 7 bases fit TRBD2. The CDR3 covers 14 residues. J gave up 0 bases and V 7 bases, and 3 bases lay outside the gene matches. Germline lookup yields CDR1 MNHEY and CDR2 SVGEGT.

This clonotype came up a few times. This chain uses TRBV7-2 with TRBJ1-2, with a possible D match to TRBD1 (5 bases). This CDR3 has 13 amino acids. The V and J ends lost 2 bases and 8 bases respectively, with 12 bases between them. Per germline, CDR1 SGHTA and CDR2 FQGNSA. The CDR3 spells CASSLPGREGYTF. The CDR3 DNA sequence: TGTGCCAGCAGCTTACCAGGGCGGGAAGGCTACACCTTC. The variable domain in full, with the rest retrieved from reference TRBV7-2 and TRBJ1-2, is GAGVSQSPSNKVTEKGKDVELRCDPISGHTALYWYRQSLGQGLEFLIYFQGNSAPDKSGLPSDRFSAERTGGSVSTLTIQRTQQEDSAVYLCASSLPGREGYTFGSGTRLTVV.

Comment on this clonotype: The junction and the germline gene differ at one end; a read error may be behind it. The chain employs TRBV7-9 and TRBJ1-2; 8 nucleotides align to TRBD1. The CDR3 consists of 14 residues. CDR1 is SEHNR and CDR2 is FQNEAQ in the germline V gene (reference sequence). CDR3 DNA sequence: TGTGCCAGCAGCTTAACAGGGGGAAACTATGGCTACGCCTTC. It encodes CASSLTGGNYGYAF.

This clonotype was detected only a few times. The rearrangement joins TRBV6-1 to TRBJ1-5; the D gene is possibly TRBD1 (6 bases). V was shortened by 3 bases and J by 7 bases, with 13 bases between the two germline ends. The germline V gene encodes CDR1 MNHNS and CDR2 SASEGT. This CDR3 spans 14 amino acids. The CDR3 region is CASSDWGGRQPQHF. The CDR3 DNA reads as TGTGCCAGCAGTGATTGGGGGGGCAGGCAGCCCCAGCATTTT.

V gene TRBV5-1 combines with J gene TRBJ2-5; 9 bases line up with TRBD2. This CDR3 spans 16 amino acids. The junction had 4 bases not matched to a gene; V was cut back by 0 bases and J by 1 base. Germline loops: CDR1 SGHRS, CDR2 YFSETQ. CDR3 sequence (DNA): TGCGCCAGCAGCTTGGGGACTAGCGAGATCCAAGAGACCCAGTACTTC. It translates to CASSLGTSEIQETQYF.

The chain carries TRBV5-5 and TRBJ1-2, with 7 bases matching TRBD1. V trimming: 1 base; J trimming: 8 bases; junction bases outside the gene matches: 5. CDR3 length: 13 amino acids. Germline lookup yields CDR1 SGHKS and CDR2 YYEKEE (reference sequence). CDR3 nucleotide sequence: TGTGCCAGCAGCTTGACAGGGGAGGCCGGCTACACCTTC. Its translation is CASSLTGEAGYTF.

The sample holds a few counts of this clonotype. V and J are TRBV28 and TRBJ1-2, with unresolved D. There are 14 residues in the CDR3. Trimming left V 4 bases short and J 6 bases short, with 15 bases between. Germline assignment: CDR1 MDHEN and CDR2 SYDVKM. CDR3 in amino acids: CASSWTELGNGYTF. The CDR3, as DNA: TGTGCCAGCAGTTGGACCGAGCTGGGGAATGGCTACACCTTC.

This clonotype was seen only a few times. The genes are TRBV7-9 and TRBJ1-2; possible D gene TRBD1, 6 bases. The CDR3 sequence is 16 residues long. CDR1 is SEHNR, CDR2 FQNEAQ, per germline (reference sequence). V lost 5 bases, J lost 4 bases, and 20 bases lay in between. CDR3 nucleotide sequence: TGTGCCAGCAGCCCTATAGATGGGGGGGCCGGCTATGGCTACACCTTC. As protein: CASSPIDGGAGYGYTF. The full variable domain, in which reference TRBV7-9 and TRBJ1-2 provide the parts outside the CDR3, is DTGVSQNPRHKITKRGQNVTFRCDPISEHNRLYWYRQTLGQGPEFLTYFQNEAQLEKSRLLSDRFSAERPKGSFSTLEIQRTEQGDSAMYLCASSPIDGGAGYGYTFGSGTRLTVV.

In its sample, this clonotype was seen a few times. The J gene is TRBJ1-2, the V gene TRBV7-2; unclear D gene. Germline values: CDR1 SGHTA, CDR2 FQGNSA. The CDR3 length is 15 residues. The V end was cut by 0 bases, the J end by 1 base, with 9 bases between. The CDR3 region is CASSLADGNNYGYTF. The CDR3 DNA is TGTGCCAGCAGCTTAGCGGACGGGAATAACTATGGCTACACCTTC.

This chain joins TRBV19 and TRBJ1-1; 8 bases line up with TRBD1. This CDR3 is built from 15 residues. Germline V gene data show CDR1 as LNHDA and CDR2 as SQIVND (reference sequence). The V gene end was trimmed by 5 bases and the J gene end by 6 bases; junction bases not matched to a gene: 11. Written as DNA, the CDR3 is TGTGCCAGTAGTGCGCTACAGGGGGGATTTGCTGAAGCTTTCTTT. This translates into CASSALQGGFAEAFF.

The rearrangement uses TRBV11-3 and TRBJ2-7, with unresolved D. The CDR3 contains 14 residues. Trimming pared 0 bases from V and 10 bases from J, leaving 16 bases between. Germline lookup yields CDR1 SGHNT and CDR2 YENEEA. CDR3 nucleotides: TGTGCCAGCAGCTTAGAGGGCGGCCCCGGAACCCAGTACTTC. It codes for CASSLEGGPGTQYF. The variable domain in full, completed from reference TRBV11-3 and TRBJ2-7, reads EAGVVQSPRYKIIEKKQPVAFWCNPISGHNTLYWYLQNLGQGPELLIRYENEEAVDDSQLPKDRFSAERLKGVDSTLKIQPAELGDSAVYLCASSLEGGPGTQYFGPGTRLTVT.

V usage is TRBV20-1 and J usage is TRBJ2-7; D could derive from TRBD1 or TRBD2 (7 bases each). Germline-derived CDR1 and CDR2 are DFQATT and SNEGSKA (reference sequence). Trimming shortened V by 3 bases and J by 3 bases, and 15 bases separated the two germline ends. The CDR3 runs 14 residues. Here the CDR3 reads CSARGEGAYYEQYF. The CDR3 DNA reads as TGCAGTGCTAGGGGGGAGGGGGCCTACTACGAGCAGTACTTC.

The rearrangement uses TRBV19 and TRBJ1-1, with D possibly being TRBD1 (6 bases). Deletions cut 5 bases from V and 0 bases from J, with 22 bases between. The CDR3 length is 18 residues. Looked up from germline, CDR1 is LNHDA and CDR2 is SQIVND (reference sequence). CDR3 sequence: CASSATRSWTALNTEAFF. As DNA, the CDR3 is TGTGCCAGTAGTGCCACTCGGTCCTGGACAGCCTTGAACACTGAAGCTTTCTTT.

This clonotype was seen only a few times. This chain connects TRBV7-2 to TRBJ1-1; the D gene is possibly TRBD1 (5 bases). Trimming stripped 5 bases from V and 0 bases from J, with 10 bases between. Germline V gene data show CDR1 as SGHTA and CDR2 as FQGNSA. The CDR3 consists of 14 residues. The CDR3 here is CASSRDSMNTEAFF. As DNA, the CDR3 is TGTGCCAGCAGCCGAGACAGTATGAACACTGAAGCTTTCTTT.

The chain recombines TRBV6-1 with TRBJ2-7; TRBD1 agrees at 11 bases. CDR3 length: 14 residues. Trimming took 5 bases from V and 4 from J; bases not matched to a gene: 4. Germline CDR1 MNHNS, CDR2 SASEGT. The CDR3 sequence is CASSPRDRGYEQYF. The DNA of the CDR3 is TGTGCCAGCAGTCCCCGGGACAGGGGGTACGAGCAGTACTTC.

The chain has TRBV10-3 and TRBJ2-1; TRBD1 matches at 9 bases. The CDR3 sequence is 16 residues long. Per germline, CDR1 ENHRY and CDR2 SYGVKD. Losses at the gene ends were 4 bases for V and 6 bases for J; bases not matched to a gene: 10. The CDR3 DNA reads TGTGCCATCAGTGGAACCGGGACAGGGTTCATCAATGAGCAGTTCTTC. It encodes CAISGTGTGFINEQFF.

This sequence joins TRBV28 and TRBJ1-1; D gene uncertain. The CDR3 spans 15 residues. Germline V gives CDR1 MDHEN, CDR2 SYDVKM. V was pared by 3 bases and J by 1 base, with 12 bases between. The CDR3 here is CASSFGGRENTEAFF. The CDR3 DNA follows: TGTGCCAGCAGTTTTGGCGGCAGAGAGAACACTGAAGCTTTCTTT.

In its sample, this clonotype was seen a few times. The chain recombines TRBV27 with TRBJ1-3; no definite D call. V dropped 4 bases and J dropped 3 bases, with 13 bases sitting between them. CDR1 MNHEY and CDR2 SMNVEV come from the germline V gene (reference sequence). This CDR3 is 15 amino acids long. The DNA for the CDR3 is TGTGCCAGCAGTTCCGCGGCCGGGCTTGGAAACACCATATATTTT. It is translated as CASSSAAGLGNTIYF.

The chain combines TRBV6-1 with TRBJ2-1; D is possibly TRBD2 (7 bases). There are 16 residues in the CDR3. Germline CDR1 reads MNHNS; CDR2 reads SASEGT. V was clipped by 6 bases and J by 4 bases, with 19 bases between them. CDR3 amino acids: CASRSSQGRGYNEQFF. CDR3 nucleotides: TGTGCCAGCAGGTCATCCCAGGGGCGGGGGTACAATGAGCAGTTCTTC.

This clonotype occurred a few times. The chain links TRBV12-3 or TRBV12-4 to TRBJ1-1; weak D call: TRBD1 (5 bases). This CDR3 comprises 13 residues. Trimming took off 7 bases at V and 1 base at J, with 10 bases between the two ends. The CDR3 bases are TGTGCCAGCACTTTGAGGGGGAACACTGAAGCTTTCTTT. Protein sequence: CASTLRGNTEAFF.

The CDR3: CASSRGKGRQETQYF. The CDR3 DNA sequence: TGTGCCAGCAGCCGAGGGAAAGGGCGCCAAGAGACCCAGTACTTC. The V call is TRBV5-4, the J call TRBJ2-5, with D perhaps matching TRBD2 (5 bases). Trimming left V 4 bases short and J 1 base short, with 14 bases between. CDR3 length: 15 amino acids. The germline CDR1 and CDR2 sequences are SGHNT and YYREEE (reference sequence).

This clonotype was detected only a few times. This chain connects TRBV7-8 to TRBJ2-2, with 7 bases that match TRBD1. The CDR3 runs 16 residues. Germline-derived CDR1 and CDR2 are SGHVS and FQNEAQ. Losses at the gene ends were 5 bases for V and 1 base for J; bases not matched to a gene: 7. The DNA for the CDR3 is TGTGCCAGCAGCCTAGGGGCAGGGGGGAACACCGGGGAGCTGTTTTTT. Residues: CASSLGAGGNTGELFF.

This clonotype showed up just a few times. The rearrangement uses TRBV7-2 and TRBJ2-3, with a possible D match to TRBD2 (6 bases). V shed 2 bases and J shed 5 bases, with 11 bases lying between them. This CDR3 has 14 residues. CDR1 is SGHTA and CDR2 is FQGNSA in the germline V gene. The CDR3 DNA reads as TGTGCCAGCAGCTTACCAGGGAGGATAGATACGCAGTATTTT. This translates into CASSLPGRIDTQYF.